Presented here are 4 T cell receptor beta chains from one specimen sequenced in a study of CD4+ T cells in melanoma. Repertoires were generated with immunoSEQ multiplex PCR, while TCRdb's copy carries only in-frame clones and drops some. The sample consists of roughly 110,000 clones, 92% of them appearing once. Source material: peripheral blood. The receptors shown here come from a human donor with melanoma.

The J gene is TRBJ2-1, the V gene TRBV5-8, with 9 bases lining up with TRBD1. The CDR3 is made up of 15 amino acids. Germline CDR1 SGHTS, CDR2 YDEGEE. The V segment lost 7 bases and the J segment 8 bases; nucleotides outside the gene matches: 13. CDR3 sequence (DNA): TGTGCCAGCCCTAAGGGGGGACAGGGCTATCATGAGCAGTTCTTC. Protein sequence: CASPKGGQGYHEQFF.

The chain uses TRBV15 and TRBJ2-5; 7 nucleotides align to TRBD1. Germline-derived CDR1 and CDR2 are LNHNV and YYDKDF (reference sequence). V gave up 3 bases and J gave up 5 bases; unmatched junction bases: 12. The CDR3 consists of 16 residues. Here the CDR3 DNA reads TGTGCCACCAGCAGTGGCGGACAGGTGGGAAGGGAGACCCAGTACTTC. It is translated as CATSSGGQVGRETQYF.

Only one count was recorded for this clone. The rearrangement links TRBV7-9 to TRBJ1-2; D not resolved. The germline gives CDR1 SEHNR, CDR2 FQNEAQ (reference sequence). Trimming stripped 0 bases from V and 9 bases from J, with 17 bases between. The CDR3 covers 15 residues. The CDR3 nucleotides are TGTGCCAGCAGCTTAGCAGGTGCTGCGGTGGTAAGCTACACCTTC. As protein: CASSLAGAAVVSYTF. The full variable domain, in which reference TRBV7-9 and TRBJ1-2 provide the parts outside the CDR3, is DTGVSQNPRHKITKRGQNVTFRCDPISEHNRLYWYRQTLGQGPEFLTYFQNEAQLEKSRLLSDRFSAERPKGSFSTLEIQRTEQGDSAMYLCASSLAGAAVVSYTFGSGTRLTVV.

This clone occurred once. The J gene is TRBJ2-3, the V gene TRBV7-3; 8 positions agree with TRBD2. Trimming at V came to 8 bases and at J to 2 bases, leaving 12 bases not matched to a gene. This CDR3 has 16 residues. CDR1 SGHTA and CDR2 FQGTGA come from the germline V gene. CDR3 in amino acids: CASGSRLAGLTDTQYF. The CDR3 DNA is TGTGCCAGCGGATCAAGGTTAGCGGGGCTCACAGATACGCAGTATTTT.